Given below is one TCR beta chain in context. This record comes from a study of blood T cell repertoires in COVID-19. Study summary: Sites in the United States, Italy and Spain provided acute and convalescent COVID-19 samples.

Generated by immunoSEQ multiplex PCR, the TCRdb table keeps only in-frame clones and is missing some. The sample lists 150,000 to 200,000 clones, roughly 85% occurring once. The receptor was isolated from a man aged 55 to 69 with acute or convalescent COVID-19. The specimen was peripheral blood.

The CDR3, as DNA: TGTGCCAGCAGCTTATCTCGCGGTATCGGGACCGGGGAGCTGTTTTTT. It translates to CASSLSRGIGTGELFF. The chain carries TRBV7-2 and TRBJ2-2, with D uncertain. Germline V gene lookup returns CDR1 SGHTA and CDR2 FQGNSA. This CDR3 region has 16 residues. The V and J ends lost 2 bases and 5 bases respectively, with 15 bases between them. The full variable domain, with the rest looked up from reference TRBV7-2 and TRBJ2-2, is GAGVSQSPSNKVTEKGKDVELRCDPISGHTALYWYRQSLGQGLEFLIYFQGNSAPDKSGLPSDRFSAERTGGSVSTLTIQRTQQEDSAVYLCASSLSRGIGTGELFFGEGSRLTVL.